Following are 21 T cell receptor beta chains from one sample sequenced in a study of CD8 T cells in Susac syndrome. Random hexamers were used to reverse transcribe about 0.45 to 1 ug of RNA. TCRdb used MiXCR to reprocess the immunoSEQ multiplex PCR reads, holding one entry per CDR3 protein. The table shows 180,000 or so distinct CDR3 sequences, with 85% to 95% occurring only once. The sequenced material came from CD4+ T cells from PBMCs. The receptors derive from a human donor in good health.

The chain employs TRBV28 and TRBJ2-7; 7 bases fit TRBD1. The CDR3 runs 13 residues. Germline values: CDR1 MDHEN, CDR2 SYDVKM. V shed 7 bases and J 2 bases; nucleotides not matched to a gene: 5. The CDR3 reads CASTLGTAYEQYF. The CDR3 nucleotides are TGTGCCAGCACCTTAGGGACAGCCTACGAGCAGTACTTC.

The CDR3 DNA sequence: TGCAGCGTTAAGTTGGCAGGGGGGGGTGAGCAGTTCTTC. Translated, it gives CSVKLAGGGEQFF. This sequence joins TRBV29-1 and TRBJ2-1; perhaps D is TRBD1 or TRBD2 (7 bases each). The V end was cut by 5 bases, the J end by 9 bases, with 17 bases between. The CDR3 has 13 residues. CDR1 and CDR2 (germline): SQVTM, ANQGSEA.

The gene calls are TRBV4-2 and TRBJ1-2; no clear D gene. V lost 1 base, J lost 3 bases, and 6 bases lay in between. Germline V gene data show CDR1 as LGHNA and CDR2 as YNFKEQ. This CDR3 is 13 amino acids long. DNA for the CDR3: TGTGCCAGCAGCCAAGTAAGCGACTATGGCTACACCTTC. This gives the protein CASSQVSDYGYTF.

This chain connects TRBV2 to TRBJ1-1; TRBD1 is a possible D gene (6 bases). Germline V gives CDR1 SNHLY, CDR2 FYNNEI. The CDR3 length is 13 residues. Trimming left V 6 bases short and J 0 bases short, with 8 bases between. As DNA, the CDR3 is TGTGCCAGCAGGCGGGACATGAACACTGAAGCTTTCTTT. Residues: CASRRDMNTEAFF.

V gene TRBV6-5 combines with J gene TRBJ2-7, with D possibly matching TRBD2 (5 bases). There are 14 residues in the CDR3. Per germline, CDR1 MNHEY and CDR2 SVGAGI. Trimming shortened V by 2 bases and J by 3 bases, and 11 bases separated the two germline ends. In DNA, the CDR3 is TGTGCCAGCAGTTACCGTGGGAGTCGCTACGAGCAGTACTTC. It codes for CASSYRGSRYEQYF.

This clonotype was seen once. This sequence joins TRBV25-1 and TRBJ2-7; D is ambiguous. This CDR3 has 13 residues. CDR1 is MGHDK, CDR2 SYGVNS, per germline. The V end lost 1 base, the J end lost 0 bases, and 4 bases lay between the germline ends. CDR3 bases: TGTGCCAGCAGTGAATTTGGCTCCTACGAGCAGTACTTC. Translation: CASSEFGSYEQYF.

The gene calls are TRBV9 and TRBJ1-3; possibly TRBD1 for D (5 bases). CDR1 and CDR2 (germline): SGDLS, YYNGEE. The CDR3 has 15 amino acids. The V end lost 2 bases, the J end lost 4 bases, and 13 bases lay between the germline ends. CDR3 nucleotides: TGTGCCAGCAGCGTCGGGGCGATAGCGGGAAACACCATATATTTT. Its protein product is CASSVGAIAGNTIYF.

V usage is TRBV20-1 and J usage is TRBJ2-7, with 7 bases aligning to TRBD1. V dropped 3 bases and J dropped 5; count of bases not matched to a gene: 10. From germline, CDR1 is DFQATT and CDR2 SNEGSKA (reference sequence). This CDR3 has 14 amino acids. The CDR3 DNA sequence: TGCAGTGCTAGGGACGACAGGGCCCCCCACGAGCAGTACTTC. Protein product: CSARDDRAPHEQYF.

The rearrangement links TRBV30 to TRBJ1-5; a possible D gene is TRBD1 (5 bases). Germline CDR1 reads GTSNPN; CDR2 reads SVGIG (reference sequence). CDR3 length: 14 amino acids. Trimming pared 2 bases from V and 0 bases from J, leaving 8 bases between. The CDR3 DNA reads TGTGCCTGGAGTAGCGGGGGTAGCAATCAGCCCCAGCATTTT. It encodes CAWSSGGSNQPQHF.

The chain employs TRBV3-1 and TRBJ1-2, with D unresolved. Between the trimmed V and J ends, which lost 3 bases and 7 bases, there was a span of 15 bases. The germline V gene encodes CDR1 LGHDT and CDR2 YNNKEL (reference sequence). CDR3 size: 14 residues. CDR3 sequence: CASSHDSGRIGYTF. The CDR3 DNA is TGTGCCAGCAGCCACGATTCTGGGCGGATTGGCTACACCTTC.

The CDR3 protein is CSAPPGTADQPQHF. The DNA for the CDR3 is TGCAGTGCTCCGCCAGGGACCGCTGATCAGCCCCAGCATTTT. The V call is TRBV20-1, the J call TRBJ1-5, with a weak D call TRBD1 (5 bases). V was pared by 5 bases and J by 5 bases, with 16 bases between. Germline V gene data show CDR1 as DFQATT and CDR2 as SNEGSKA (reference sequence). The CDR3 spans 14 residues.

This sequence joins TRBV4-1 and TRBJ2-1; D unresolved. This CDR3 has 17 residues. Germline CDR1 is MGHRA and CDR2 is YSYEKL. Trimming took 5 bases from V and 10 from J, leaving 27 bases between them. CDR3 residues: CASSIQTGPSTIFEQFF. The CDR3, as DNA: TGCGCCAGCAGCATTCAGACCGGGCCCTCGACCATTTTCGAGCAGTTCTTC.

The V call is TRBV28, the J call TRBJ2-7; TRBD2 matches 13 bases. The CDR3 sequence is 16 residues long. Germline V gives CDR1 MDHEN, CDR2 SYDVKM. Losses at the gene ends were 1 base for V and 7 bases for J; bases not matched to a gene: 7. CDR3 loop: CASSLSGLAGVVEQYF. CDR3 coding DNA: TGTGCCAGCAGTTTATCCGGACTAGCGGGAGTGGTTGAGCAGTACTTC.

This chain connects TRBV25-1 to TRBJ2-7; 9 bases are shared with TRBD1. V was clipped by 4 bases and J by 7 bases; unmatched bases: 5. This CDR3 has 13 amino acids. The germline gives CDR1 MGHDK, CDR2 SYGVNS. The CDR3 bases are TGTGCCAGCAGTGTACAGGGGGCCGGGGAGCAGTACTTC. This translates into CASSVQGAGEQYF.

This chain joins TRBV7-3 and TRBJ2-2; D is unresolved. Deletions cut 6 bases from V and 6 bases from J, with 11 bases between. There are 13 residues in the CDR3. Germline V gives CDR1 SGHTA, CDR2 FQGTGA. CDR3 DNA: TGTGCCAGCAGTCTGAGTGGTCCCGGGGAGCTGTTTTTT. Protein sequence: CASSLSGPGELFF.

CDR3 in DNA: TGTGCCAGCAGCCAGGGGGCCGACTCTGGAAACACCATATATTTT. Translation gives CASSQGADSGNTIYF. This chain uses TRBV3-1 with TRBJ1-3, with D possibly TRBD1 on 6 matching bases. CDR3 length equals 15 residues. The V gene lost 3 bases and the J gene lost 0 bases, with 9 bases spanning the gap. The germline V gene encodes CDR1 LGHDT and CDR2 YNNKEL (reference sequence).

The J gene is TRBJ1-2, the V gene TRBV19; no clear D gene. The ends were cut back, 5 bases at V and 6 bases at J, with 10 bases in the middle. This CDR3 is 12 amino acids long. Germline V gene sequence: CDR1 LNHDA, CDR2 SQIVND (reference sequence). Written as DNA, the CDR3 is TGTGCCAGTAGTTCAGCTGGCGATGGCTACACCTTC. The encoded protein is CASSSAGDGYTF.

The rearrangement links TRBV20-1 to TRBJ1-5, with a tentative D call TRBD1 (6 bases). The V gene lost 8 bases and the J gene lost 4 bases, with 21 bases spanning the gap. CDR3 length: 15 amino acids. Germline V gene data show CDR1 as DFQATT and CDR2 as SNEGSKA (reference sequence). The DNA for the CDR3 is TGCAGTTTTATTAACCGGGGGGGGCAAAATCAGCCCCAGCATTTT. The encoded protein is CSFINRGGQNQPQHF.

This chain connects TRBV30 to TRBJ2-5; D possibly uses TRBD1 or TRBD2 (5 bases each). The CDR3 has 14 residues. Deletions cut 0 bases from V and 6 bases from J, with 14 bases between. CDR1 and CDR2 from the germline V gene are GTSNPN and SVGIG (reference sequence). The CDR3 sequence is CAWSVLGTKKTQYF. The CDR3 region has the DNA TGTGCCTGGAGTGTACTGGGGACCAAGAAGACCCAGTACTTC. Looking up the rest from reference TRBV30 and TRBJ2-5 gives the full variable domain: SQTIHQWPATLVQPVGSPLSLECTVEGTSNPNLYWYRQAAGRGLQLLFYSVGIGQISSEVPQNLSASRPQDRQFILSSKKLLLSDSGFYLCAWSVLGTKKTQYFGPGTRLLVL.

J is TRBJ1-2 and V is TRBV29-1, with 7 bases fitting TRBD1. With 6 bases clipped from V and 6 bases from J, the junction kept 7 bases outside the gene matches. This CDR3 is built from 12 residues. Germline values: CDR1 SQVTM, CDR2 ANQGSEA. The CDR3, as DNA: TGCAGCGTGGGGGACAGAGGAGATGGCTACACCTTC. Its protein is CSVGDRGDGYTF.

The chain uses TRBV4-1 and TRBJ2-1; D uncertain. Per germline, CDR1 MGHRA and CDR2 YSYEKL. The CDR3 spans 13 residues. V shed 4 bases and J shed 4 bases, with 8 bases lying between them. The CDR3 is CASSRETYNEQFF. The DNA of the CDR3 is TGCGCCAGCAGCCGAGAAACGTACAATGAGCAGTTCTTC.